This TCR beta chain was obtained from a study of blood T cell repertoires in COVID-19. Study information: Samples taken during acute and convalescent COVID-19 were collected in the United States, Italy and Spain.

Germline CDR1 SEHNR, CDR2 FQNEAQ (reference sequence). CDR3 length equals 14 residues. The V gene end was trimmed by 3 bases and the J gene end by 7 bases; junction bases not matched to a gene: 5. Repertoires were generated with immunoSEQ multiplex PCR, while TCRdb's copy carries only in-frame clones and drops some. This table has almost 300,000 clones, roughly 86% appearing once. Sequencing was performed on peripheral blood. The source of this sequence is a woman aged 25-40 years with COVID-19, enrolled during active disease. The chain is built from TRBV7-9 and TRBJ2-1; 8 positions match TRBD2. The chain's CDR3 is CASSFPGGANEQFF. The CDR3 DNA reads as TGTGCCAGCAGCTTTCCCGGGGGGGCTAATGAGCAGTTCTTC.